The subject of this entry is one T cell receptor (beta chain). Method: immunoSEQ multiplex PCR; TCRdb's copy keeps in-frame clones and lacks some. The data show approximately 91,000 clones, around 83% seen once. The entry originates in a study of lymphopenia after photon versus proton radiotherapy. The CDR3 loop spans 15 amino acids. Between the trimmed V and J ends, which lost 0 bases and 3 bases, there was a span of 12 bases. Germline CDR1 reads SGHNT; CDR2 reads YYREEE (reference sequence). The TCR comes from a man in his 60s with pancreatic cancer. This specimen consisted of peripheral blood, obtained from a patient treated with proton-based radiotherapy. V gene TRBV5-4 combines with J gene TRBJ1-1; a possible D gene is TRBD1 (5 bases). The CDR3 loop is CASSLAGPGDTEAFF. The CDR3 DNA follows: TGTGCCAGCAGCTTGGCAGGGCCTGGGGACACTGAAGCTTTCTTT.